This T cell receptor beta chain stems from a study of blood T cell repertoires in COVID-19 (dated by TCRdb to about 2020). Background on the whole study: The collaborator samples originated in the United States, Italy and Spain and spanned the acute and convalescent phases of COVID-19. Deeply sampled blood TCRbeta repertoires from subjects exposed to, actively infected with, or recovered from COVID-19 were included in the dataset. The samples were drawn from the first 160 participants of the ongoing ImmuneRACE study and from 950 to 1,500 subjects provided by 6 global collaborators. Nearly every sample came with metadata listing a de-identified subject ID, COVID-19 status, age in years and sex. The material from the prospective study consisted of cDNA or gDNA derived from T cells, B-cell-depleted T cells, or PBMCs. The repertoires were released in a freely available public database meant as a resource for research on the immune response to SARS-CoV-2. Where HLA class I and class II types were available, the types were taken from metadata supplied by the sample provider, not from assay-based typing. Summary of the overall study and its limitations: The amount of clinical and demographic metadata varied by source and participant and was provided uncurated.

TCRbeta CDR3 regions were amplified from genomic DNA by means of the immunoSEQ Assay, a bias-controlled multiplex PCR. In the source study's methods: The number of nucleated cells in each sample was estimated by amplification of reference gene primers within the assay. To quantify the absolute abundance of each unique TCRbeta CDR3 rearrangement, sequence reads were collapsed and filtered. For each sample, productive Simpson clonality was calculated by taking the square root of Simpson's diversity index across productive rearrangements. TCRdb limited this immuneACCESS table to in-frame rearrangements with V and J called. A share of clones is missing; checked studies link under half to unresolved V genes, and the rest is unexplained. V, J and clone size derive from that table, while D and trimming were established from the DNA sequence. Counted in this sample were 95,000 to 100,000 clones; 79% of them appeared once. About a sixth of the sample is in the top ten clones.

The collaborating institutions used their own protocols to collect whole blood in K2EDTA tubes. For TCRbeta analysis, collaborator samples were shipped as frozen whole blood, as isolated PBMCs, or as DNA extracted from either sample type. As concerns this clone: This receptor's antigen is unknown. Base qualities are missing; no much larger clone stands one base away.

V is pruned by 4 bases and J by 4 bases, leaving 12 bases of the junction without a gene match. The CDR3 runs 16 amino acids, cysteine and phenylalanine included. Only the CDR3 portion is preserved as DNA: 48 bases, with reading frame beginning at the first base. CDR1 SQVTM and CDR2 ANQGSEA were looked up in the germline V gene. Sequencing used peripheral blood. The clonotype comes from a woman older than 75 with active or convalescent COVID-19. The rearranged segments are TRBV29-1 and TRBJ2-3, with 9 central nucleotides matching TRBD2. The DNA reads TGCAGCGTTGGGGGGCCCGCGGGAGGGGTGGCAGATACGCAGTATTTT. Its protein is CSVGGPAGGVADTQYF.